The rows below give T cell receptor beta chains drawn from one sample of a study of blood T cell repertoires in COVID-19. The table came from immunoSEQ multiplex PCR; TCRdb's copy has only in-frame clones and leaves some out. This sample carries fewer than 45,000 clones, 85% to 90% of them seen once, and the ten largest clones take around an eighth. Sequenced material: peripheral blood. The receptors derive from a human donor in a cohort sampled during active COVID-19. Both conserved end residues are part of each CDR3. A D gene is named only where the DNA matches it firmly. Only some rows state a clone size, as once, few, many or a class for expanded clones.

j_call clone_size d_call v_call cdr3_aa cdr3_nt
TRBJ2-7 few TRBD1 TRBV10-1 CASSPGQGNNEQYF TGCGCCAGCAGTCCGGGACAGGGTAACAACGAGCAGTACTTC
TRBJ1-1 . . TRBV7-9 CASSALGGPPNTEAFF TGTGCCAGCAGCGCCCTCGGGGGACCCCCGAACACTGAAGCTTTCTTT
TRBJ2-3 . TRBD1 TRBV6-4 CASSDSTGGADTQYF TGTGCCAGCAGTGACTCGACAGGGGGCGCAGATACGCAGTATTTT
TRBJ1-2 few TRBD1 TRBV6-1 CASSETPGGLGYTF TGTGCCAGCAGTGAAACCCCAGGGGGCTTGGGCTACACCTTC
TRBJ1-4 . . TRBV11-2 CASSLDPTVLKLFF TGTGCCAGCAGCTTAGACCCAACTGTCCTGAAACTGTTTTTT
TRBJ1-1 . . TRBV9 CASSRDLGGLNTEAFF TGTGCCAGCAGCCGGGACCTTGGGGGCCTGAACACTGAAGCTTTCTTT
TRBJ1-4 . TRBD1 TRBV10-3 CAISTQGAGEKLFF TGTGCCATCAGCACACAGGGGGCGGGAGAAAAACTGTTTTTT
TRBJ2-1 . TRBD2 TRBV4-1 CASSQDSLGSGGVTYNEQFF TGCGCCAGCAGCCAAGATTCCTTAGGTAGCGGGGGGGTGACCTACAATGAGCAGTTCTTC
TRBJ2-3 . TRBD2 TRBV6-2/TRBV6-3 CASSYRQRGTTDTQYF TGTGCCAGCAGTTACAGGCAGCGGGGGACCACAGATACGCAGTATTTT
TRBJ2-7 . TRBD1 TRBV5-6 CASSHWNDRANEQYF TGTGCCAGCAGCCATTGGAACGACAGGGCCAACGAGCAGTACTTC
TRBJ1-5 . . TRBV6-5 CATRRGGGNQPQHF TGTGCCACTCGTAGGGGGGGCGGCAATCAGCCCCAGCATTTT
TRBJ1-1 . . TRBV7-2 CASSLRGVGVEAFF TGTGCCAGCAGCCTCCGGGGGGTAGGGGTTGAAGCTTTCTTT
TRBJ2-7 . TRBD1 TRBV13 CASSLWDRGSPRYEQYF TGTGCCAGCAGCTTATGGGACAGGGGATCACCCCGCTACGAGCAGTACTTC
TRBJ1-3 . . TRBV6-5 CASSPGFSGNTIYF TGTGCCAGCAGTCCGGGTTTCTCTGGAAACACCATATATTTT
TRBJ1-3 . . TRBV7-9 CASSSNLRISGNTIYF TGTGCCAGCAGCTCAAACCTCAGGATCTCTGGAAACACCATATATTTT
TRBJ2-6 . . TRBV5-1 CASSFYRDTGANVLTF TGCGCCAGCAGCTTTTACCGGGACACTGGGGCCAACGTCCTGACTTTC
TRBJ1-5 . . TRBV7-2 CASNNLRGPQHF TGTGCCAGCAATAATTTACGGGGGCCCCAGCATTTT
TRBJ2-3 . TRBD2 TRBV6-2/TRBV6-3 CASSYRTSGGDTDTQYF TGTGCCAGCAGTTATAGGACTAGCGGGGGCGATACAGATACGCAGTATTTT
TRBJ2-3 . TRBD1 TRBV7-6 CASSPRQGDTDTQYF TGTGCCAGCAGCCCCCGACAGGGGGACACAGATACGCAGTATTTT
TRBJ2-1 . . TRBV6-5 CASNVRYTLSNEQFF TGTGCCAGCAATGTGAGGTACACTCTGAGCAATGAGCAGTTCTTC
TRBJ1-2 . . TRBV19 CASRLTGLNYGYTF TGTGCCAGTAGGCTGACAGGACTGAACTATGGCTACACCTTC
TRBJ2-3 . . TRBV7-8 CASRRWRVNSTDTQYF TGTGCCAGCAGGAGGTGGCGGGTAAATAGCACAGATACGCAGTATTTT
TRBJ2-1 . TRBD2 TRBV7-9 CASSLELAGGKNEQFF TGTGCCAGCAGCTTAGAACTAGCGGGGGGCAAGAATGAGCAGTTCTTC
TRBJ2-5 . . TRBV12-5 CASGPEGLGGETQYF TGTGCTAGTGGACCCGAGGGGCTCGGAGGGGAGACCCAGTACTTC
TRBJ2-1 few . TRBV7-3 CASSPTSGERYNEQFF TGTGCCAGCAGCCCGACTTCGGGGGAGAGATACAATGAGCAGTTCTTC
TRBJ2-3 . . TRBV12-3/TRBV12-4 CASSYASGDTQYF TGTGCCAGCAGTTATGCTTCAGGAGATACGCAGTATTTT
TRBJ2-1 . TRBD2 TRBV5-6 CASTRRLAGGTYNEQFF TGTGCCAGCACCCGGAGACTAGCGGGGGGGACCTACAATGAGCAGTTCTTC
TRBJ2-7 once TRBD2 TRBV9 CASSATSGGYEQYF TGTGCCAGCAGCGCGACTAGCGGGGGCTACGAGCAGTACTTC
TRBJ1-1 once TRBD1 TRBV27 CASIPDRGRSEAFF TGTGCCAGCATTCCAGACAGGGGAAGGTCTGAAGCTTTCTTT
TRBJ1-2 few . TRBV29-1 CSVVSGMGYGYTF TGCAGCGTTGTCTCCGGGATGGGCTATGGCTACACCTTC
TRBJ1-3 . . TRBV10-3 CAIRDTSGNTIYF TGTGCCATCCGGGACACCTCTGGAAACACCATATATTTT
TRBJ1-6 . . TRBV27 CASSYWPSRNSPLHF TGTGCCAGCAGTTATTGGCCCTCAAGAAATTCACCCCTCCACTTT